This TCR beta chain originates from a study of cytomegalovirus exposure and HLA in healthy donors. This clone was picked up one time. Its antigen is undetermined. The repertoire was sequenced with immunoSEQ multiplex PCR; TCRdb's copy has only in-frame clones and lacks some. The table records 150,000 to 200,000 clones, less than 90% of them present only once. The ends were cut back, 7 bases at V and 2 bases at J, with 23 bases in the middle. The CDR3 loop spans 17 amino acids. Germline V gives CDR1 MDHEN, CDR2 SYDVKM. Overall study findings and caveats: It was about 180 TCR beta chains that were listed as cytomegalovirus-associated. Researchers reported that three CMV-associated chains were confirmed in vitro as CMV antigen-specific. Subsequent analysis found a tendency for first-cohort TCR clusters to co-occur within the 95 to 150 validation repertoires. Among TCR sequences, most were rare, though some public TCRs appeared in many donors.

Sequencing was performed on PBMCs. The chain recombines TRBV28 with TRBJ2-5; D remains unclear. The TCR was taken from a woman aged 25 to 39 in good health and CMV-seronegative. CDR3 in DNA: TGTGCCAGCACCTTCCTCGACCGTAACAGAAATCAAGAGACCCAGTACTTC. Encoded protein: CASTFLDRNRNQETQYF.